These T cell receptor beta chains were read from a single sample in a study of graft-versus-host responses after intestinal transplantation. The method was immunoSEQ multiplex PCR; TCRdb's version includes in-frame clones alone and lacks a portion of them. Among 15,000 to 20,000 clones listed, approximately 80% were seen once. The material was ileum tissue, obtained 17 days after transplant. The receptor source for this set is a human patient who received an intestinal transplant, so some T cells may come from the graft donor. CDR3s leave out the opening cysteine and the closing phenylalanine or tryptophan.

CDR3aa	v_gene	j_gene
ASSERTAYGYT	TRBV6-5	TRBJ1-2
ASSGGWGTGNYEQY	TRBV6-1	TRBJ2-7
ASSIVSGLAGTTDTQY	TRBV5-1	TRBJ2-3
AWSKGNANEKLF	TRBV30	TRBJ1-4
ASSLGGPSSGYT	TRBV7-8	TRBJ1-2
ASTPGPTTGELF	TRBV5-4	TRBJ2-2
ASSSSGQGSWSNQPQH	TRBV27	TRBJ1-5
ASANGAGGRYEQY	TRBV30	TRBJ2-7
ASSSGQGAYEQY	TRBV28	TRBJ2-7
ASSYSRRYEQF	TRBV6-6	TRBJ2-1
ASSQEGRAGATDTQY	TRBV4-1	TRBJ2-3
ASSTGTSIGD	TRBV2	TRBJ2-5
ASSLPSRSSGNTIY	TRBV28	TRBJ1-3
ASSQEPGSHTQY	TRBV5-4	TRBJ2-3
ASSFLAARAGELF	TRBV6-6	TRBJ2-2
ASSPIDSLSNQPQH	TRBV18	TRBJ1-5
ASSVGGGSTDTQY	TRBV9	TRBJ2-3
ASSLDRGLEQY	TRBV7-8	TRBJ2-7
ASSLGLGTASYEQY	TRBV7-8	TRBJ2-7
ASSQDPGQGAYEQY	TRBV4-2	TRBJ2-7
ASSLLQSNYGYT	TRBV5-6	TRBJ1-2
ASRPLAGVGEQY	TRBV19	TRBJ2-7
AISGTGSPSGANVLT	TRBV10-3	TRBJ2-6
ASSLVVVSGANVLT	TRBV11-2	TRBJ2-6
ASSPARGTLGTQY	TRBV4-1	TRBJ2-3
ASSLIRGISYEQY	TRBV21-1	TRBJ2-7
ASSQGRYVWPQH	TRBV19	TRBJ1-5
ASSDVSPLH	TRBV2	TRBJ1-6
ASSQVPGASYEQY	TRBV4-1	TRBJ2-7
GASRTEHSYEQY	TRBV19	.
ASSSRENTEAF	TRBV28	TRBJ1-1
ASSRGAGGSDYGYT	TRBV10-2	TRBJ1-2
ASSLGTWVNTEAF	TRBV7-2	TRBJ1-1
AHPWTSGAAQY	TRBV11-1	TRBJ2-3
ASSEVGGTTEAF	TRBV2	TRBJ1-1
ASRETGAAKNIQY	TRBV6-1	TRBJ2-4
ASSISSGNYEQY	TRBV19	TRBJ2-7
SVEANVGFSYTEAS	TRBV29-1	TRBJ1-1
ASSYHPNRGWNYGYT	TRBV28	TRBJ1-2
ASSTWNTGELF	TRBV27	TRBJ2-2
ASSLRSGLAGDPYEQY	TRBV7-6	TRBJ2-7
ASSQYGTPVQETQY	TRBV18	TRBJ2-5
ATEYRTSGTYEQY	TRBV2	TRBJ2-7
ASSLWDGIIYEQY	TRBV6-6	TRBJ2-7
ASSRGVGNTIY	TRBV25-1	TRBJ1-3